This T cell receptor beta chain was sequenced for a study of cytomegalovirus exposure and HLA in healthy donors. As for the study in general: An analysis done earlier identified some 120 million unique TCR beta sequences from roughly 190 million T cells. Genotyping of about 400 donors showed that 80% to 85% belonged to the Caucasian-associated ancestry cluster. Early on, a data release was issued that held some 85 million unique TCRs from HLA-typed donors. Whole-study findings and limits: Common viral pathogens seemed, in a later analysis, to connect with several of the most significant clusters.

The PCR made use of 60 Vbeta and 13 Jbeta primers. Clones were read by immunoSEQ multiplex PCR, and TCRdb kept only the in-frame ones, dropping some. The sample consists of around 150,000 clones, around nine tenths of them appearing once. V lost 2 bases, J lost 10 bases, and 15 bases lay in between. Germline CDR1 and CDR2: MNHEY and SMNVEV (reference sequence). The CDR3 contains 14 residues. This clone is a singleton in its sample. Its antigen is as yet unknown. Sequencing was performed on PBMCs. The chain combines TRBV27 with TRBJ2-1; D is uncertain. This clonotype was obtained from a woman between 25 and 40 years old in good health and CMV-seronegative. CDR3 sequence: CASSLRALATEQFF. The CDR3 region has the DNA TGTGCCAGCAGTTTACGAGCTTTGGCGACAGAGCAGTTCTTC.